This T cell receptor beta chain was recovered during a study of blood T cell repertoires in COVID-19. Overall study context: From T cells, B-cell-depleted T cells, or PBMCs came the material, which was cDNA or gDNA.

In the original analysis: The assay estimated nucleated cells by amplifying reference gene primers. The protocol was immunoSEQ multiplex PCR, while the TCRdb copy is restricted to in-frame clones and leaves out a portion. The V and J calls and the clone size are those of that table, but D and trimming were determined from the DNA. The sample consists of hundreds of thousands of clones, around 88% of them appearing once. Exposed participants came across a COVID-19 case within 2 weeks before study entry. The material sequenced was PBMCs or T cells enriched from blood (not recorded which). The clonotype originates from a woman aged 25 to 39 who had been exposed to COVID-19.

The CDR3 DNA follows: TGTGCCAGCAGCCAAGATCTCGGACAGGGTAACACTGAAGCTTTCTTT. Amino acid sequence: CASSQDLGQGNTEAFF. The chain combines TRBV4-2 with TRBJ1-1; TRBD1 matches 8 bases. Trimming cost V 0 bases and J 2 bases; bases outside gene matches: 5. The CDR3 totals 16 residues. The germline V gene encodes CDR1 LGHNA and CDR2 YNFKEQ.